This TCR beta chain was documented in a study of blood T cell repertoires in COVID-19 (dated by TCRdb to the early 2020s). Background on the whole study: Samples covering the acute and convalescent phases of COVID-19 were provided by collaborators in the United States, Italy and Spain. The prospective study material was composed of cDNA or gDNA derived from T cells, B-cell-depleted T cells, or PBMCs. Deeply sampled blood TCRbeta repertoires from subjects exposed to, actively infected with, or recovered from COVID-19 were included in the dataset. The repertoires were released in a freely available public database meant as a resource for research on the immune response to SARS-CoV-2. The samples were drawn from two sources: the first 160 participants of the ongoing ImmuneRACE study, and approximately 1,300 subjects contributed by 6 global collaborators. Nearly every sample came with metadata listing a de-identified subject ID, COVID-19 status, age in years and sex. Where HLA class I and class II types were available, the types were taken from metadata supplied by the sample provider, not from assay-based typing.

The CDR1 and CDR2 encoded by the germline V gene are SGDLS and YYNGEE. The CDR3 sequence holds 16 residues, the cysteine and phenylalanine included. Just CDR3 DNA is preserved here, 48 bases in frame from base 1. From V the trimming removes 0 bases and from J it removes 2 bases, while the gene matches leave 8 bases of the junction unaccounted for. One collaborating source in Seattle enrolled patients while the patients were actively infected and followed the patients over time throughout the course of disease. Each collaborating institution followed its own protocols to collect whole blood in K2EDTA tubes. For TCRbeta analysis, collaborator samples were shipped as frozen whole blood, as isolated PBMCs, or as DNA extracted from either sample type. With respect to this clone: What antigen it recognizes has not been identified. The sample holds no much larger clone one base away, and base qualities are not on file.

The study at large found these results: The amount of clinical and demographic metadata varied by source and participant and was provided uncurated.

TCRbeta CDR3 regions were amplified from genomic DNA by means of the immunoSEQ Assay, a bias-controlled multiplex PCR. Per the source publication's procedure: Nucleated cell counts per sample were estimated from amplification of reference gene primers within the assay. Sequence reads were collapsed and filtered to measure the absolute abundance of every unique TCRbeta CDR3 rearrangement. Productive Simpson clonality was computed per sample as the square root of Simpson's diversity index over productive rearrangements. TCRdb limited this immuneACCESS table to in-frame rearrangements with V and J called. A share of clones is missing; checked studies link under half to unresolved V genes, and the rest is unexplained. V and J calls and clone size follow that table, whereas D and trimming were derived from the DNA. In this sample the table shows around 94,000 clones, roughly 87% of which occur a single time. About 5.7% of the sample belongs to the ten largest clones.

The chain couples TRBV9 to TRBJ2-7; 7 central bases correspond to TRBD1. The clonotype originates from a woman aged 50 to 65 with COVID-19, enrolled during active disease. Sample: peripheral blood. The sequenced DNA is TGTGCCAGCAGCGTAGATCGGGCGACAGGGACCTACGAGCAGTACTTC. The resulting protein is CASSVDRATGTYEQYF.